This entry features one T cell receptor (beta chain) sequence. TCRdb keeps only in-frame clones here, not all; method: immunoSEQ multiplex PCR. The table records under 45,000 clones, 65% to 90% of them present only once. This CDR3 region has 17 residues. Deletions cut 3 bases from V and 0 bases from J, with 17 bases between. CDR1 is PRHDT and CDR2 is FYEKMQ in the germline V gene (reference sequence). This entry belongs to a study of T cells in localized non-small cell lung cancer. The specimen was PBMCs, collected before any cancer treatment. This clonotype was sampled from a man aged 35 to 69 with stage II lung adenocarcinoma. This chain links TRBV13 with TRBJ1-2, with a weak D call TRBD1 (6 bases). CDR3 in DNA: TGTGCCAGCAGCTTGAGGGGGGGCCGCGCCTCTAACTATGGCTACACCTTC. Translating gives CASSLRGGRASNYGYTF.